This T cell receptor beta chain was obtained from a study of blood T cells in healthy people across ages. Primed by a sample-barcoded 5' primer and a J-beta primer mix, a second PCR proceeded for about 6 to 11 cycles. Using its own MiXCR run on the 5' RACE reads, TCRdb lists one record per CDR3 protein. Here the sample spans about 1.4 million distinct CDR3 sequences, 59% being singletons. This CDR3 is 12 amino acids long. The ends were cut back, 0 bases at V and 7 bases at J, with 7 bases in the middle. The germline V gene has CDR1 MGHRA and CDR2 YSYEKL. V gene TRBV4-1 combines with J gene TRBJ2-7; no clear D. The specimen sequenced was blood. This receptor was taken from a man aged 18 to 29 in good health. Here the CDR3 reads CASSQDGTEQYF. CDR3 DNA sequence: TGCGCCAGCAGCCAAGATGGAACGGAGCAGTACTTC.